Listed here are 23 T cell receptor beta chains from one sample, sequenced in a study of shared clonotypes between healthy human individuals. Method: immunoSEQ multiplex PCR; TCRdb's copy keeps in-frame clones and lacks some. The repertoire holds 2,500,000 or so clones, with approximately 93% as singletons. The sequenced sample was naive CD4+ T cells from PBMCs. Subset denoted: CD45RA+ positively selected. Every receptor here comes from a man aged 18 to 35 in good health. Some clones in this sample may be carry-over from other donors' samples.

The chain has TRBV28 and TRBJ1-2; maybe TRBD1 (6 bases). Trimming pared 4 bases from V and 6 bases from J, leaving 12 bases between. CDR1 is MDHEN, CDR2 SYDVKM, per germline. The CDR3 is 13 amino acids. The CDR3 spells CASSWGRGNGYTF. In DNA form, the CDR3 reads TGTGCCAGCAGTTGGGGGAGGGGGAATGGCTACACCTTC.

The rearrangement links TRBV5-4 to TRBJ1-2; D is unresolved. Germline loops: CDR1 SGHNT, CDR2 YYREEE (reference sequence). The CDR3 spans 13 residues. Trimming took off 2 bases at V and 6 bases at J, with 11 bases between the two ends. CDR3: CASSLTGVNGYTF. DNA of the CDR3: TGTGCCAGCAGCTTAACTGGGGTGAATGGCTACACCTTC.

This chain links TRBV28 with TRBJ2-7, with D perhaps TRBD2 (6 bases). The germline V and J ends were trimmed by 1 base and 0 bases, with 10 bases remaining between them. The CDR3 runs to 15 residues. Germline CDR1 and CDR2: MDHEN and SYDVKM. CDR3: CASSLSQGGSYEQYF. DNA for the CDR3: TGTGCCAGCAGTTTATCGCAGGGAGGCTCCTACGAGCAGTACTTC.

On this clone: This sample includes further DNA sequences coding for the same CDR3. This chain links TRBV27 with TRBJ1-5; D is uncertain. The CDR3 covers 12 residues. V was clipped by 3 bases and J by 3 bases, with 3 bases between them. In germline, CDR1 is MNHEY, CDR2 SMNVEV (reference sequence). CDR3: CASSFLNQPQHF. The CDR3, as DNA: TGTGCCAGCAGTTTCCTCAATCAGCCCCAGCATTTT.

The chain links TRBV19 to TRBJ1-6; D not certain. The CDR3 runs to 11 residues. V lost 6 bases, J lost 15 bases, and 12 bases lay in between. Germline assignment: CDR1 LNHDA and CDR2 SQIVND (reference sequence). The CDR3 here is CASRRKRDLHF. CDR3 in DNA: TGTGCCAGTAGGCGTAAACGGGACCTCCACTTT.

This chain joins TRBV6-1 and TRBJ2-7; 10 bases agree with TRBD1. CDR3 length equals 15 residues. Looked up from germline, CDR1 is MNHNS and CDR2 is SASEGT. Trimming cost V 3 bases and J 2 bases; bases outside gene matches: 4. CDR3 in amino acids: CASSEGQGTAYEQYF. In nucleotides, the CDR3 is TGTGCCAGCAGTGAGGGACAGGGGACCGCCTACGAGCAGTACTTC.

Worth noting for this clone: The identical CDR3 is also encoded by other nucleotide sequences in the sample. The CDR3 DNA sequence: TGCGCCAGCAGTTTCTCTAGCGGGAGTGTGGAGACCCAGTACTTC. This gives the protein CASSFSSGSVETQYF. This chain links TRBV5-1 with TRBJ2-5; 10 bases are shared with TRBD2. Germline V CDR1 and CDR2: SGHRS, YFSETQ. The CDR3 sequence is 15 residues long. J lost 5 bases, V lost 5 bases, and 9 bases had no gene match.

The chain links TRBV7-8 to TRBJ1-1; a possible D gene is TRBD1 (6 bases). V lost 0 bases, J lost 9 bases, and 11 bases lay in between. There are 13 residues in the CDR3. The germline V gene encodes CDR1 SGHVS and CDR2 FQNEAQ. The CDR3 reads CASSLAGTNKAFF. The DNA for the CDR3 is TGTGCCAGCAGCTTAGCCGGGACAAATAAAGCTTTCTTT. Looking up the rest from reference TRBV7-8 and TRBJ1-1 gives the full variable domain: GAGVSQSPRYKVAKRGQDVALRCDPISGHVSLFWYQQALGQGPEFLTYFQNEAQLDKSGLPSDRFFAERPEGSVSTLKIQRTQQEDSAVYLCASSLAGTNKAFFGQGTRLTVV.

The chain combines TRBV9 with TRBJ2-7, with TRBD2 as a possible D gene (7 bases). V lost 4 bases and J lost 6, with 20 bases in between. The CDR3 runs 15 residues. CDR1 is SGDLS, CDR2 YYNGEE, per germline. CDR3 loop: CASSTSTGRASEQYF. Written as DNA, the CDR3 is TGTGCCAGCAGCACCTCTACAGGGAGGGCCTCCGAGCAGTACTTC.

V gene TRBV5-4 combines with J gene TRBJ2-5, with 8 positions matching TRBD1. The CDR3 consists of 15 residues. Trimming took 2 bases from V and 5 from J; bases not matched to a gene: 8. CDR1 and CDR2 from the germline V gene are SGHNT and YYREEE (reference sequence). CDR3 nucleotides: TGTGCCAGCAGCTTAAATTGGCAGGGGGCTGAGACCCAGTACTTC. This gives the protein CASSLNWQGAETQYF. Using reference TRBV5-4 and TRBJ2-5 for the parts outside the CDR3, the full variable domain is ETGVTQSPTHLIKTRGQQVTLRCSSQSGHNTVSWYQQALGQGPQFIFQYYREEENGRGNFPPRFSGLQFPNYSSELNVNALELDDSALYLCASSLNWQGAETQYFGPGTRLLVL.

The rearrangement uses TRBV28 and TRBJ2-5, with a weak D call TRBD1 (7 bases). V was trimmed by 5 bases and J by 1 base, leaving 14 bases between them. The CDR3 has 15 residues. Germline loops: CDR1 MDHEN, CDR2 SYDVKM. The CDR3 loop is CASSQGGIGQETQYF. CDR3 coding DNA: TGTGCCAGCAGTCAGGGGGGAATAGGCCAAGAGACCCAGTACTTC.

V is TRBV28 and J is TRBJ1-1, with D hard to call. The V and J ends lost 5 bases and 0 bases respectively, with 10 bases between them. Germline lookup yields CDR1 MDHEN and CDR2 SYDVKM. The CDR3 is 14 residues long. The CDR3 here is CASSLASMNTEAFF. The CDR3 DNA is TGTGCCAGCAGTCTCGCCAGTATGAACACTGAAGCTTTCTTT.

The table lists this clone with a count of one. V usage is TRBV2 and J usage is TRBJ2-7; TRBD1 agrees at 7 bases. V shed 10 bases and J 3 bases; nucleotides not matched to a gene: 9. From germline, CDR1 is SNHLY and CDR2 FYNNEI. CDR3 length: 13 residues. The CDR3 sequence: CANTNRGFYEQYF. DNA for the CDR3: TGTGCCAACACCAACAGGGGTTTCTACGAGCAGTACTTC.

The CDR3 DNA sequence: TGTGCCAGCAGTTCGGACGGAAGGGATGGCTACACCTTC. It translates to CASSSDGRDGYTF. The rearrangement joins TRBV6-5 to TRBJ1-2, with no clear D. Trimming took off 4 bases at V and 6 bases at J, with 12 bases between the two ends. CDR3 length: 13 residues. Looked up from germline, CDR1 is MNHEY and CDR2 is SVGAGI.

The chain joins TRBV7-9 to TRBJ2-5, with 7 bases that match TRBD2. J lost 1 base, V lost 1 base, and 6 bases had no gene match. This CDR3 spans 16 amino acids. CDR1 is SEHNR, CDR2 FQNEAQ, per germline (reference sequence). The DNA for the CDR3 is TGTGCCAGCAGCTTAGGCCAGCGGGATGTCCAAGAGACCCAGTACTTC. Amino acid sequence: CASSLGQRDVQETQYF.

The chain links TRBV11-2 to TRBJ2-3; D remains ambiguous. The CDR3 spans 15 residues. The germline CDR1 and CDR2 sequences are SGHAT and FQNNGV. Trimming pared 3 bases from V and 0 bases from J, leaving 10 bases between. CDR3 sequence reads: CASSLRSPSTDTQYF. Here the CDR3 DNA reads TGTGCCAGCAGCTTGCGAAGCCCTAGCACAGATACGCAGTATTTT.

This clone was counted a single time. The rearrangement uses TRBV10-3 and TRBJ1-2; no clear D gene. The CDR3 is made up of 14 amino acids. Trimming removed 4 bases from V and 0 bases from J, with 9 bases in between. Germline values: CDR1 ENHRY, CDR2 SYGVKD. The CDR3 DNA follows: TGTGCCATCAGTGCCGGGGTAGCTAACTATGGCTACACCTTC. It codes for CAISAGVANYGYTF.

This clone was seen only a few times. The rearrangement links TRBV14 to TRBJ1-2; D is unclear. Germline values: CDR1 SGHDN, CDR2 FVKESK. The CDR3 totals 13 residues. Trimming shortened V by 1 base and J by 4 bases, and 7 bases separated the two germline ends. The CDR3 is CASSQADRYGYTF. The CDR3 DNA is TGTGCCAGCAGCCAAGCAGACCGCTATGGCTACACCTTC.

The chain links TRBV10-3 to TRBJ1-1, with 8 bases lining up with TRBD1. The trim removed 4 bases at V and 7 bases at J, leaving 11 bases unmatched. Per the germline V gene, CDR1 is ENHRY and CDR2 is SYGVKD. The length of the CDR3 is 15 residues. In DNA, the CDR3 is TGTGCCATCAGTGGCCATGCTCAGGGGGCGGGTGAAGCTTTCTTT. This sequence encodes CAISGHAQGAGEAFF.

CDR3 in amino acids: CAWSSLRDGYTF. The CDR3 DNA reads as TGTGCCTGGAGTTCCTTAAGAGATGGCTACACCTTC. The rearrangement uses TRBV30 and TRBJ1-2; no clear D. The V and J ends lost 2 bases and 6 bases respectively, with 10 bases between them. In germline, CDR1 is GTSNPN, CDR2 SVGIG (reference sequence). The CDR3 totals 12 residues.

The DNA for the CDR3 is TGCGCCAGCAGAGAACAGGGGGCACGGGAGACCCAGTACTTC. Encoded protein: CASREQGARETQYF. The rearrangement uses TRBV23-1 and TRBJ2-5, with TRBD1 matching 9 bases. TRBV23-1 is annotated as an ORF whose role is uncertain. This CDR3 is built from 14 residues. Trimming cost V 6 bases and J 5 bases; bases outside gene matches: 7.

The chain joins TRBV10-3 to TRBJ2-7; D gene uncertain. The V gene lost 0 bases and the J gene lost 2 bases, with 8 bases spanning the gap. This CDR3 is 14 amino acids long. Germline V CDR1 and CDR2: ENHRY, SYGVKD. CDR3 loop: CAISESRQTYEQYF. The CDR3, as DNA: TGTGCCATCAGTGAGTCGCGGCAAACCTACGAGCAGTACTTC.

In its sample, this clone was seen a few times. This chain uses TRBV2 with TRBJ1-5, with TRBD1 matching over 7 bases. The CDR3 contains 14 residues. Trimming took 5 bases from V and 5 from J; bases not matched to a gene: 6. Germline CDR1 is SNHLY and CDR2 is FYNNEI. The CDR3 loop reads CASSPDRRDQPQHF. The CDR3 nucleotides are TGTGCCAGCAGTCCGGACAGGCGCGATCAGCCCCAGCATTTT.